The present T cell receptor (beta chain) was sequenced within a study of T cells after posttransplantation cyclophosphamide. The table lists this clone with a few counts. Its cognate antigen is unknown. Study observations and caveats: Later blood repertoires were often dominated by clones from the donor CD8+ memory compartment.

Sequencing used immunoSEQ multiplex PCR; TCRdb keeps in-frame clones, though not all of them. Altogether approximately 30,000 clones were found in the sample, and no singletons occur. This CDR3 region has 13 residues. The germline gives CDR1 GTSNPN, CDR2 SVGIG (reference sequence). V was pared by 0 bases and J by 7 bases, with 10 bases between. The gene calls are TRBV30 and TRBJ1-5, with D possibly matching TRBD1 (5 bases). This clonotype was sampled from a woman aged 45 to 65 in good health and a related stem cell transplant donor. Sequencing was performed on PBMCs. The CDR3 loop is CAWSVMGRQPQHF. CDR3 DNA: TGTGCCTGGAGTGTAATGGGGCGACAGCCCCAGCATTTT.